The rows below give T cell receptor beta chains drawn from one sample of a study of cytomegalovirus exposure and HLA in healthy donors. Generated by immunoSEQ multiplex PCR, the TCRdb table keeps only in-frame clones and is missing some. The top ten clones hold approximately 5.3% of a sample with about 240,000 clones, roughly 87% of them seen once. The sample taken for sequencing was PBMCs. All receptors come from a woman between 35 and 50 years old in good health and CMV-seropositive. Each CDR3 is given with its conserved first and last residue. D genes are given only for firm matches. For some rows the clone size is stated as once, few or many, or as a class when expanded; others skip it.

CDR3aa: CASSLLAEVNTGELFF; CDR3nt: TGTGCCAGCAGTTTATTAGCGGAGGTGAACACCGGGGAGCTGTTTTTT; v_gene: TRBV27; j_gene: TRBJ2-2; abundance: NA; d_gene: NA
CDR3aa: CARPSGGPQETQYF; CDR3nt: TGTGCCCGACCAAGCGGGGGGCCACAAGAGACCCAGTACTTC; v_gene: TRBV7-5; j_gene: TRBJ2-5; abundance: NA; d_gene: NA
CDR3aa: CASSLYRGPYGYTF; CDR3nt: TGTGCTAGCAGCTTATACAGGGGGCCCTATGGCTACACCTTC; v_gene: TRBV7-7; j_gene: TRBJ1-2; abundance: NA; d_gene: TRBD1
CDR3aa: CASSLARSSYEQYF; CDR3nt: TGTGCCAGCAGCTTGGCTAGGAGCTCCTACGAGCAGTACTTC; v_gene: TRBV5-6; j_gene: TRBJ2-7; abundance: NA; d_gene: NA
CDR3aa: CSSSLREISRTDTQYF; CDR3nt: TGTTCCAGCAGCTTACGGGAAATCAGCCGCACAGATACGCAGTATTTT; v_gene: TRBV7-9; j_gene: TRBJ2-3; abundance: NA; d_gene: NA
CDR3aa: CASPSPRGKGINEQFF; CDR3nt: TGTGCCAGCCCATCACCCAGGGGGAAGGGGATCAATGAGCAGTTCTTC; v_gene: TRBV6-4; j_gene: TRBJ2-1; abundance: NA; d_gene: TRBD1
CDR3aa: CASSLDFSEAFF; CDR3nt: TGTGCCAGCAGCTTAGATTTCAGTGAAGCTTTCTTT; v_gene: TRBV7-9; j_gene: TRBJ1-1; abundance: NA; d_gene: NA
CDR3aa: CASSVAGIQETQYF; CDR3nt: TGTGCCAGCAGCGTAGCGGGGATTCAAGAGACCCAGTACTTC; v_gene: TRBV9; j_gene: TRBJ2-5; abundance: NA; d_gene: NA
CDR3aa: CASSLAFRVFGTGNSGANVLTF; CDR3nt: TGCGCCAGCAGCTTGGCCTTTAGAGTTTTCGGGACAGGTAACTCTGGGGCCAACGTCCTGACTTTC; v_gene: TRBV5-1; j_gene: TRBJ2-6; abundance: NA; d_gene: TRBD1
CDR3aa: CASSSFAGGISYEQYF; CDR3nt: TGTGCCAGCAGCTCCTTTGCGGGAGGTATTTCCTACGAGCAGTACTTC; v_gene: TRBV5-4; j_gene: TRBJ2-7; abundance: NA; d_gene: TRBD2
CDR3aa: CASSQDQGQGNTIYF; CDR3nt: TGCGCCAGCAGCCAAGATCAGGGCCAAGGAAACACCATATATTTT; v_gene: TRBV4-3; j_gene: TRBJ1-3; abundance: NA; d_gene: NA
CDR3aa: CASSEGPGELFF; CDR3nt: TGTGCCAGCAGTGAAGGGCCCGGGGAGCTGTTTTTT; v_gene: TRBV2; j_gene: TRBJ2-2; abundance: NA; d_gene: NA
CDR3aa: CASISRGNDNSPLHF; CDR3nt: TGTGCCAGTATATCACGGGGGAATGATAATTCACCCCTCCACTTT; v_gene: TRBV6-1; j_gene: TRBJ1-6; abundance: NA; d_gene: NA
CDR3aa: CASSLASGRGFSPLHF; CDR3nt: TGTGCCAGCAGCTTAGCCTCCGGCAGGGGGTTTTCACCCCTCCACTTT; v_gene: TRBV7-2; j_gene: TRBJ1-6; abundance: NA; d_gene: TRBD1
CDR3aa: CAISSSGQQETQYF; CDR3nt: TGTGCCATCAGCAGCTCGGGACAGCAAGAGACCCAGTACTTC; v_gene: TRBV10-3; j_gene: TRBJ2-5; abundance: NA; d_gene: TRBD1
CDR3aa: CASGGARLGTDTQYF; CDR3nt: TGTGCTAGTGGTGGGGCCCGCCTTGGCACAGATACGCAGTATTTT; v_gene: TRBV12-5; j_gene: TRBJ2-3; abundance: NA; d_gene: NA
CDR3aa: CASSLAGLVNEKLFF; CDR3nt: TGTGCCAGCAGCTTAGCGGGACTGGTGAATGAAAAACTGTTTTTT; v_gene: TRBV7-6; j_gene: TRBJ1-4; abundance: NA; d_gene: NA
CDR3aa: CASSRTGGGFYEQYF; CDR3nt: TGTGCCAGCAGCCGGACAGGGGGCGGATTCTACGAGCAGTACTTC; v_gene: TRBV7-9; j_gene: TRBJ2-7; abundance: NA; d_gene: TRBD1
CDR3aa: CASSFSGLGTTINYEQYF; CDR3nt: TGTGCCAGCAGCTTTAGCGGGCTCGGGACTACTATAAACTACGAGCAGTACTTC; v_gene: TRBV7-2; j_gene: TRBJ2-7; abundance: NA; d_gene: TRBD2
CDR3aa: CASRRTGEKLFF; CDR3nt: TGTGCCAGCCGCCGGACTGGGGAAAAACTGTTTTTT; v_gene: TRBV2; j_gene: TRBJ1-4; abundance: NA; d_gene: NA
CDR3aa: CAWSPGYNTKAFF; CDR3nt: TGTGCCTGGAGTCCGGGGTATAACACGAAAGCTTTCTTT; v_gene: TRBV30; j_gene: TRBJ1-1; abundance: NA; d_gene: NA
CDR3aa: CASSALQGFGANVLTF; CDR3nt: TGTGCCAGCAGCGCCTTACAGGGTTTTGGGGCCAACGTCCTGACTTTC; v_gene: TRBV7-2; j_gene: TRBJ2-6; abundance: NA; d_gene: NA
CDR3aa: CATSAGGGNTIYF; CDR3nt: TGTGCGACCTCGGCGGGAGGAGGAAACACCATATATTTT; v_gene: TRBV6-1; j_gene: TRBJ1-3; abundance: NA; d_gene: NA
CDR3aa: CASSLRQGTTEAFF; CDR3nt: TGTGCCAGCAGCCTCCGACAGGGGACTACTGAAGCTTTCTTT; v_gene: TRBV11-3; j_gene: TRBJ1-1; abundance: NA; d_gene: TRBD1
CDR3aa: CASSESHGGMEQFF; CDR3nt: TGTGCCAGCAGTGAAAGTCACGGCGGGATGGAGCAGTTCTTC; v_gene: TRBV2; j_gene: TRBJ2-1; abundance: NA; d_gene: NA
CDR3aa: CASSQTGGGYGYTF; CDR3nt: TGTGCCAGCAGCCAAACAGGGGGCGGCTATGGCTACACCTTC; v_gene: TRBV14; j_gene: TRBJ1-2; abundance: NA; d_gene: TRBD1
CDR3aa: CASSNIAGGGFSYNEQFF; CDR3nt: TGTGCCAGCAGTAACATAGCGGGAGGGGGATTCTCCTACAATGAGCAGTTCTTC; v_gene: TRBV25-1; j_gene: TRBJ2-1; abundance: NA; d_gene: TRBD2
CDR3aa: CASSWRQGGDQPQHF; CDR3nt: TGTGCCAGCAGCTGGCGACAGGGAGGAGATCAGCCCCAGCATTTT; v_gene: TRBV7-2; j_gene: TRBJ1-5; abundance: NA; d_gene: TRBD1
CDR3aa: CASSLAGSSVYEQYF; CDR3nt: TGCGCCAGCAGCTTGGCCGGGAGTTCGGTATACGAGCAGTACTTC; v_gene: TRBV5-1; j_gene: TRBJ2-7; abundance: NA; d_gene: NA
CDR3aa: CASSHFRQDYGYTF; CDR3nt: TGTGCCAGCAGTCATTTTCGACAGGACTATGGCTACACCTTC; v_gene: TRBV6-6; j_gene: TRBJ1-2; abundance: NA; d_gene: NA
CDR3aa: CASSYAGGLGEQYF; CDR3nt: TGTGCCAGCAGTTACGCGGGGGGGCTGGGCGAGCAGTACTTC; v_gene: TRBV6-5; j_gene: TRBJ2-7; abundance: NA; d_gene: TRBD2
CDR3aa: CASSGGYRVLGFPLHF; CDR3nt: TGCGCCAGCAGCGGAGGATACCGGGTCTTAGGGTTCCCCCTCCACTTT; v_gene: TRBV4-3; j_gene: TRBJ1-6; abundance: NA; d_gene: NA
CDR3aa: CASSFQGTSTDTQYF; CDR3nt: TGCGCCAGCAGCTTCCAGGGGACGAGCACAGATACGCAGTATTTT; v_gene: TRBV5-1; j_gene: TRBJ2-3; abundance: NA; d_gene: NA
CDR3aa: CASSVRGTGELFF; CDR3nt: TGTGCCAGCAGCGTAAGGGGAACCGGGGAGCTGTTTTTT; v_gene: TRBV9; j_gene: TRBJ2-2; abundance: NA; d_gene: NA
CDR3aa: CASSPQGQGGIKAFF; CDR3nt: TGTGCCAGCAGCCCCCAAGGACAGGGTGGGATAAAAGCTTTCTTT; v_gene: TRBV7-9; j_gene: TRBJ1-1; abundance: NA; d_gene: TRBD1
CDR3aa: CSVEDNISYEQYF; CDR3nt: TGCAGCGTTGAGGACAATATCTCCTACGAGCAGTACTTC; v_gene: TRBV29-1; j_gene: TRBJ2-7; abundance: NA; d_gene: NA
CDR3aa: CASSLTESSYEQYF; CDR3nt: TGTGCCAGCAGCTTAACAGAGAGCTCCTACGAGCAGTACTTC; v_gene: TRBV11-1; j_gene: TRBJ2-7; abundance: NA; d_gene: NA
CDR3aa: CASSLEQMNTEAFF; CDR3nt: TGTGCCAGCAGCTTGGAACAGATGAACACTGAAGCTTTCTTT; v_gene: TRBV5-4; j_gene: TRBJ1-1; abundance: NA; d_gene: NA
CDR3aa: CASSLDGGQYF; CDR3nt: TGTGCCAGCAGCTTGGATGGAGGACAGTACTTC; v_gene: TRBV5-6; j_gene: TRBJ2-5; abundance: NA; d_gene: NA
CDR3aa: CASSPPHKIGVTEAFF; CDR3nt: TGTGCCAGCAGCCCCCCCCATAAGATCGGGGTCACTGAAGCTTTCTTT; v_gene: TRBV7-2; j_gene: TRBJ1-1; abundance: NA; d_gene: NA
CDR3aa: CASMSNSNQPQHF; CDR3nt: TGTGCCAGCATGAGTAATAGCAATCAGCCCCAGCATTTT; v_gene: TRBV2; j_gene: TRBJ1-5; abundance: NA; d_gene: NA
CDR3aa: CASRASGRRTGELFF; CDR3nt: TGCGCCAGCAGGGCTAGCGGGAGAAGAACCGGGGAGCTGTTTTTT; v_gene: TRBV10-2; j_gene: TRBJ2-2; abundance: once; d_gene: TRBD2
CDR3aa: CAISGSRDSPNYGYTF; CDR3nt: TGTGCCATCAGTGGATCCCGGGACAGCCCTAACTATGGCTACACCTTC; v_gene: TRBV10-3; j_gene: TRBJ1-2; abundance: NA; d_gene: TRBD1
CDR3aa: CASSNRDRVPNYGYTF; CDR3nt: TGTGCCAGCAGCAACAGGGACAGGGTACCCAACTATGGCTACACCTTC; v_gene: TRBV11-2; j_gene: TRBJ1-2; abundance: NA; d_gene: TRBD1
CDR3aa: CAWDPGLATDTQYF; CDR3nt: TGTGCCTGGGATCCGGGACTAGCCACAGATACGCAGTATTTT; v_gene: TRBV30; j_gene: TRBJ2-3; abundance: NA; d_gene: TRBD2
CDR3aa: CASSLRVGTEAFF; CDR3nt: TGTGCCAGCAGCCTCAGGGTCGGCACTGAAGCTTTCTTT; v_gene: TRBV5-6; j_gene: TRBJ1-1; abundance: NA; d_gene: NA
CDR3aa: CASSYSRSSNQPQHF; CDR3nt: TGTGCCAGCAGTTACTCGAGGAGTAGCAATCAGCCCCAGCATTTT; v_gene: TRBV6-5; j_gene: TRBJ1-5; abundance: NA; d_gene: NA
CDR3aa: CASSPGPGLVRNEQFF; CDR3nt: TGTGCCAGCAGCCCTGGCCCGGGACTAGTCAGGAATGAGCAGTTCTTC; v_gene: TRBV9; j_gene: TRBJ2-1; abundance: NA; d_gene: TRBD2
CDR3aa: CASSRHSYQETQYF; CDR3nt: TGTGCCAGCTCGAGACATTCGTACCAAGAGACCCAGTACTTC; v_gene: TRBV18; j_gene: TRBJ2-5; abundance: NA; d_gene: NA
CDR3aa: CASSPGTNTEAFF; CDR3nt: TGTGCCAGCAGCCCCGGGACAAATACTGAAGCTTTCTTT; v_gene: TRBV11-3; j_gene: TRBJ1-1; abundance: NA; d_gene: NA
CDR3aa: CASSDPGQYEQYF; CDR3nt: TGCGCCAGCAGTGATCCCGGACAGTACGAGCAGTACTTC; v_gene: TRBV10-1; j_gene: TRBJ2-7; abundance: once; d_gene: NA
CDR3aa: CASHPGDSINEQFF; CDR3nt: TGTGCCAGCCACCCGGGAGATTCTATCAATGAGCAGTTCTTC; v_gene: TRBV19; j_gene: TRBJ2-1; abundance: NA; d_gene: NA
CDR3aa: CASSSTGFYGYTF; CDR3nt: TGTGCCAGCAGTTCGACAGGGTTCTATGGCTACACCTTC; v_gene: TRBV6-1; j_gene: TRBJ1-2; abundance: NA; d_gene: TRBD1
CDR3aa: CASSQDSGTGYEKLFF; CDR3nt: TGCGCCAGCAGCCAAGACTCTGGGACAGGGTACGAAAAACTGTTTTTT; v_gene: TRBV4-3; j_gene: TRBJ1-4; abundance: few; d_gene: TRBD1
CDR3aa: CAWRLAASGQSSYNEQFF; CDR3nt: TGTGCCTGGAGGTTGGCGGCTAGCGGGCAGAGCTCCTACAATGAGCAGTTCTTC; v_gene: TRBV30; j_gene: TRBJ2-1; abundance: NA; d_gene: TRBD2
CDR3aa: CASSLLETLELFF; CDR3nt: TGTGCCAGCAGCTTGTTGGAGACGCTCGAGTTGTTTTTT; v_gene: TRBV5-6; j_gene: TRBJ2-2; abundance: NA; d_gene: NA